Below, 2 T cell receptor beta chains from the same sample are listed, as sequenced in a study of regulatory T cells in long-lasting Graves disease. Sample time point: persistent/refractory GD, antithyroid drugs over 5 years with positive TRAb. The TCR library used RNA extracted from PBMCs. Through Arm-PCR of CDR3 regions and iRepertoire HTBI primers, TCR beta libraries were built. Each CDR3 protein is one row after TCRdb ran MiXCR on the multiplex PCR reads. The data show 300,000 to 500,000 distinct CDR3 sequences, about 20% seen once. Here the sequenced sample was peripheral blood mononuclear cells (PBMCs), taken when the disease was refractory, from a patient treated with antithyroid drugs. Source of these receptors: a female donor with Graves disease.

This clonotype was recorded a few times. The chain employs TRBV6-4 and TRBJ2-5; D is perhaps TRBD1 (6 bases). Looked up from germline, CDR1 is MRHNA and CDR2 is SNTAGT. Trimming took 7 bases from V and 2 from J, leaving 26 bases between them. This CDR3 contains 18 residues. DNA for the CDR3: TGTGCCAGCAACCCTCCCCGATGGGGGCCGAGAATGCAAGAGACCCAGTACTTC. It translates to CASNPPRWGPRMQETQYF.

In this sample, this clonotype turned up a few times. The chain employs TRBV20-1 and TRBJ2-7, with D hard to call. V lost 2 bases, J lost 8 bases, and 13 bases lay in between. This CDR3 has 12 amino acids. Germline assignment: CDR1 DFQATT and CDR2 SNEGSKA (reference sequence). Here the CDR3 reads CSARRTDTQQYF. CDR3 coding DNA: TGCAGTGCTAGAAGGACGGATACTCAGCAGTACTTC.